This is a list of T cell receptor beta chains from one sample in a study of beta chain features in type 1 diabetes. TCRdb's copy holds only in-frame clones and misses some; the assay was immunoSEQ multiplex PCR. Here the sample spans 300,000 or so clones, approximately 13% being singletons. The sample taken for sequencing was naive CD4+ T cells from blood. Receptor source: a woman younger than 35 with type 1 diabetes. CDR3s include the opening cysteine and the closing phenylalanine or tryptophan. Each record gives: V gene, J gene, CDR3 protein.

V: TRBV7-8
J: TRBJ2-7
CDR3: CASSQPGQSYEQYF

V: TRBV14
J: TRBJ2-1
CDR3: CASRPGTAPYNEQFF

V: TRBV4-1
J: TRBJ1-3
CDR3: CASSQERDGRNTIYF

V: TRBV28
J: TRBJ1-1
CDR3: CASSLANTEAFF

V: TRBV30
J: NA
CDR3: CAWSGFGGPSYEQYF

V: TRBV29-1
J: TRBJ2-3
CDR3: CSVEVRTDTQYF

V: TRBV28
J: TRBJ1-5
CDR3: CASSFQQALSNQPQHF

V: TRBV7-2
J: TRBJ1-2
CDR3: CASSPYGGALNYGYTF

V: TRBV11-3
J: TRBJ2-1
CDR3: CASSVGGGPPNEQFF

V: TRBV2
J: TRBJ2-1
CDR3: CASVGLTYNEQFF

V: TRBV4-3
J: TRBJ2-1
CDR3: CASSQVGIGGNEQFF

V: TRBV7-2
J: TRBJ1-5
CDR3: CASSLTGGNQPQHF

V: TRBV5-1
J: TRBJ2-7
CDR3: CASSPDVDRSAGYEQYF

V: TRBV18
J: TRBJ2-5
CDR3: CASSMRSSGGETQYF

V: TRBV5-6
J: TRBJ2-1
CDR3: CASSLGTSPYNEQFF

V: TRBV7-3
J: TRBJ2-3
CDR3: CASSFFPGTSRRESQYF

V: TRBV15
J: TRBJ1-1
CDR3: CATSRVGQLNTEAFF

V: TRBV4-2
J: TRBJ1-2
CDR3: CASSLGQGPHGYTF

V: TRBV5-1
J: TRBJ2-5
CDR3: CASSLASGMQETQYF

V: TRBV27
J: TRBJ2-7
CDR3: CASSRTAHSYEQYF

V: TRBV7-2
J: TRBJ2-1
CDR3: CASGTSHNEQFF

V: TRBV4-1
J: TRBJ2-1
CDR3: CASSPLRGGVAYNEQFF

V: TRBV7-2
J: TRBJ2-1
CDR3: CASSLPGSASYNEQFF

V: TRBV30
J: TRBJ1-2
CDR3: CAWSVVRGIYGYTF

V: TRBV7-9
J: TRBJ1-5
CDR3: CASSLGTGLFQPQHF

V: TRBV30
J: TRBJ1-5
CDR3: CAWGRGGDQPQHF

V: TRBV7-3
J: TRBJ2-2
CDR3: CASSLSIGDGELFF

V: TRBV7-2
J: TRBJ1-4
CDR3: CASSLDRGSNEKLFF

V: TRBV4-3
J: TRBJ2-1
CDR3: CASSQDLTGSYNEQFF

V: TRBV28
J: TRBJ2-5
CDR3: CASSDRETQYF

V: TRBV27
J: TRBJ1-1
CDR3: CASNPGEGTEAFF

V: TRBV9
J: TRBJ2-3
CDR3: CASSVSGLTSTDTQYF

V: TRBV5-6
J: TRBJ2-2
CDR3: CASSRDTNTGELFF

V: TRBV29-1
J: TRBJ2-7
CDR3: CSVGQGVYYEQYF

V: TRBV6-5
J: TRBJ1-2
CDR3: CASRKETARSYGYTF

V: TRBV19
J: TRBJ1-1
CDR3: CASSIEFTGDTEAFF